This T cell receptor (beta chain) was retrieved from a study of blood T cell repertoires in COVID-19. For the study at large: The United States, Italy and Spain supplied acute and convalescent COVID-19 samples. T cells, B-cell-depleted T cells, or PBMCs provided the cDNA or gDNA that served as material.

Germline V CDR1 and CDR2: LNHDA, SQIVND (reference sequence). This CDR3 comprises 12 residues. Trimming removed 2 bases from V and 6 bases from J, with 7 bases in between. Original handling: The assay estimated nucleated cells by amplifying reference gene primers. The table came from immunoSEQ multiplex PCR; TCRdb's copy has only in-frame clones and leaves some out. Clone size and the V and J calls come from that table; the DNA yielded D and trimming. The sample lists a few hundred thousand clones, roughly 87% occurring once. The sample was peripheral blood. This sequence joins TRBV19 and TRBJ1-2, with no clear D. This receptor was obtained from a man in his forties with active or convalescent COVID-19. The CDR3 is CASSILEDGYTF. CDR3 nucleotide sequence: TGTGCCAGTAGTATACTCGAGGATGGCTACACCTTC.